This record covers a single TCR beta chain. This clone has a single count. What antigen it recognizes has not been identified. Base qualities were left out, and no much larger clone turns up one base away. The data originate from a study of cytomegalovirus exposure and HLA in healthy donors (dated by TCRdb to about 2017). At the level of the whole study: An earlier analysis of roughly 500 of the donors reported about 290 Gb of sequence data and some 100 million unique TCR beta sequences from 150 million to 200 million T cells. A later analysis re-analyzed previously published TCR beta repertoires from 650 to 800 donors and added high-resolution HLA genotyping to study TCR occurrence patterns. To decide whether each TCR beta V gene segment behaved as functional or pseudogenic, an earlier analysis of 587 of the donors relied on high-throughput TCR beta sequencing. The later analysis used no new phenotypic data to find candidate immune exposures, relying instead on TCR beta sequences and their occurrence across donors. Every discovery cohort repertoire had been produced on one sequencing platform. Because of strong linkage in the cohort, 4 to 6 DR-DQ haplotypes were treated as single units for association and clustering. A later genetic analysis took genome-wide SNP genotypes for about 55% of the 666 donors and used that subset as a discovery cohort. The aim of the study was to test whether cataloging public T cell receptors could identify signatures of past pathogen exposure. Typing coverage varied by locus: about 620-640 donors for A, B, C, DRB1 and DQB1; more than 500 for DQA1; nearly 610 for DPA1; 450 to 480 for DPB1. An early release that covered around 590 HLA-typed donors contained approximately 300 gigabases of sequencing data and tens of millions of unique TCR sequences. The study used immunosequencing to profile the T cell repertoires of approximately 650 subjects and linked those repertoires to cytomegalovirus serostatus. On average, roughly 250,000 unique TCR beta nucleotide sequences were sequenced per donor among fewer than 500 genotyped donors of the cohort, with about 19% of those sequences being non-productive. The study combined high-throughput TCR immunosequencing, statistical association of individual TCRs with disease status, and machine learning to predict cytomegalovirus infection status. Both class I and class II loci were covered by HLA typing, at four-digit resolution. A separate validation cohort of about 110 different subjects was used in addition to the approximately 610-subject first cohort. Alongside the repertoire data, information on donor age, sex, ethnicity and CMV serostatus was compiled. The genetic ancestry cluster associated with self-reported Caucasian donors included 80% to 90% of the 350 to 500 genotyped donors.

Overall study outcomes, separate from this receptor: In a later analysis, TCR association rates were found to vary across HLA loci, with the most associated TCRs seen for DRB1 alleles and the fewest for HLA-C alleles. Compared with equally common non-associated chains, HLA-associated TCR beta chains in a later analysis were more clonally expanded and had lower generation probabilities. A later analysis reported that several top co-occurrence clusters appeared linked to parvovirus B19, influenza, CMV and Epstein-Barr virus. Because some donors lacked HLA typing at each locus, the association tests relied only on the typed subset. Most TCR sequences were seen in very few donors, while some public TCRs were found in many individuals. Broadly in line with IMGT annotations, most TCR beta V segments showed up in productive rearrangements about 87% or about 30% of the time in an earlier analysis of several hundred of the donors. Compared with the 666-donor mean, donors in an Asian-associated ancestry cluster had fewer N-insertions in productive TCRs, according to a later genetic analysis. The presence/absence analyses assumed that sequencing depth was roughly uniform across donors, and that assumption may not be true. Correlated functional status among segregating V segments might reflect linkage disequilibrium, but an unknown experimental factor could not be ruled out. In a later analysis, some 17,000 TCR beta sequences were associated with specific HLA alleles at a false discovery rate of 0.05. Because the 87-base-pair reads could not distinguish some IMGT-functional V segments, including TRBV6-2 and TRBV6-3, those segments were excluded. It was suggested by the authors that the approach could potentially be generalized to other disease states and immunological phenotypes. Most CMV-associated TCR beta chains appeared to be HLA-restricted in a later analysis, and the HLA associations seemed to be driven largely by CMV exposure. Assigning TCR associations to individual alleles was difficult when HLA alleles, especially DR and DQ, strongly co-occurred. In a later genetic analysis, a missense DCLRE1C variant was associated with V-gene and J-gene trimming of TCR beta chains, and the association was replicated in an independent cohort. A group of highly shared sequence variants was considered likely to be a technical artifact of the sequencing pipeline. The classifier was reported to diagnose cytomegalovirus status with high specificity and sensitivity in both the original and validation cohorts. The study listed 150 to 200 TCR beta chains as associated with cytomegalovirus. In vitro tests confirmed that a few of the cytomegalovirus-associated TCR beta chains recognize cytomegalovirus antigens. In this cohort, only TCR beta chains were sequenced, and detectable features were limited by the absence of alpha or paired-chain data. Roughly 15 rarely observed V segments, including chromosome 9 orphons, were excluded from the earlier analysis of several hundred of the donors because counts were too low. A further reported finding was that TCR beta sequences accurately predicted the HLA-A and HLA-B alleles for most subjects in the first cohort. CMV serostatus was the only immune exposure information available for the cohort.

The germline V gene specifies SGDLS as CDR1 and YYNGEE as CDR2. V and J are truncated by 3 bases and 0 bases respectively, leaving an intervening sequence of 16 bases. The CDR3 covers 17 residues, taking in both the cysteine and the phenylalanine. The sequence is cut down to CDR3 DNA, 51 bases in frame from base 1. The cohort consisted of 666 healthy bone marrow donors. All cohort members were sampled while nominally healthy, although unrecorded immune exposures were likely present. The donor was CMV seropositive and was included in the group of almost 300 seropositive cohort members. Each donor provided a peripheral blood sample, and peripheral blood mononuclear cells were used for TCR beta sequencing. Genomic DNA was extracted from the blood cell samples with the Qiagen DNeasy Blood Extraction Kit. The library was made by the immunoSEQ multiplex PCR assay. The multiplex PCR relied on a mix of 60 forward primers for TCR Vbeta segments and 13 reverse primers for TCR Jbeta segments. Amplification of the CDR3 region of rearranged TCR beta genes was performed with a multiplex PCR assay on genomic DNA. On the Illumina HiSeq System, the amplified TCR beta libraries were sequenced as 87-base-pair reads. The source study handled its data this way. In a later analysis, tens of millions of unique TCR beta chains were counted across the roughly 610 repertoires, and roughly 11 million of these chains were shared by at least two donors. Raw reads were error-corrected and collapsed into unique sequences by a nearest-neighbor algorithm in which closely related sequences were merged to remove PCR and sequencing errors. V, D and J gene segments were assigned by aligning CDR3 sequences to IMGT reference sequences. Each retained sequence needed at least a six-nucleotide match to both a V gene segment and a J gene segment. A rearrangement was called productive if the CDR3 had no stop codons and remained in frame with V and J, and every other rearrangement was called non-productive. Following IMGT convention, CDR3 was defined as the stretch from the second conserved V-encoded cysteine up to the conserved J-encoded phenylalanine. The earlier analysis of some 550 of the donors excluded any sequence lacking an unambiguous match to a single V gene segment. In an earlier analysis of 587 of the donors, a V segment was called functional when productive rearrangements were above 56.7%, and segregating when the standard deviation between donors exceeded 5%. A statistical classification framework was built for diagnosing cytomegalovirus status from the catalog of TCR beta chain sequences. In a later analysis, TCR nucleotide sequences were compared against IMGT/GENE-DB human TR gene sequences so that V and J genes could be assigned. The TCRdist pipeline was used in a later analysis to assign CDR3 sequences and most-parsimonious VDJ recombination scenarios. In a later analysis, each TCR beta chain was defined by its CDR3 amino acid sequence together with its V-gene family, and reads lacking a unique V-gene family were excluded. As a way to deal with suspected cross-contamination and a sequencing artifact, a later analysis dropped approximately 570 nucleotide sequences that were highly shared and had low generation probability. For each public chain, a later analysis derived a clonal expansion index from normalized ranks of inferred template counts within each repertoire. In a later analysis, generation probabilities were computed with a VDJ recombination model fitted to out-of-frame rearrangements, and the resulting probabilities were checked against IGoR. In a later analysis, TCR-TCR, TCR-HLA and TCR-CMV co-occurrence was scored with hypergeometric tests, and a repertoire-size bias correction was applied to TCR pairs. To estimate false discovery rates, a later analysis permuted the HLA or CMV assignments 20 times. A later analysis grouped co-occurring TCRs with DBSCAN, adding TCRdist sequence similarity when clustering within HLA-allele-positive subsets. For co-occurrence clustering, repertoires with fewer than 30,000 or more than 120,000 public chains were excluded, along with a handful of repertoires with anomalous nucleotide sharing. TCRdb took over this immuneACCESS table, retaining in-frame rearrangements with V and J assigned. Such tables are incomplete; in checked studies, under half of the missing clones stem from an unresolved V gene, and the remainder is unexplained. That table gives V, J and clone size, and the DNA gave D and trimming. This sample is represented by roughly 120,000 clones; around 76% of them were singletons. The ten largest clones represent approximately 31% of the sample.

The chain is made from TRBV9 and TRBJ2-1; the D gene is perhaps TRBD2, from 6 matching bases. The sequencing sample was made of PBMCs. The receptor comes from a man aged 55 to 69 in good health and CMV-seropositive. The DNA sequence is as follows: TGTGCCAGCAGCGGCGGCACGGAGGGCACCTCCTACAATGAGCAGTTCTTC. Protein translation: CASSGGTEGTSYNEQFF.